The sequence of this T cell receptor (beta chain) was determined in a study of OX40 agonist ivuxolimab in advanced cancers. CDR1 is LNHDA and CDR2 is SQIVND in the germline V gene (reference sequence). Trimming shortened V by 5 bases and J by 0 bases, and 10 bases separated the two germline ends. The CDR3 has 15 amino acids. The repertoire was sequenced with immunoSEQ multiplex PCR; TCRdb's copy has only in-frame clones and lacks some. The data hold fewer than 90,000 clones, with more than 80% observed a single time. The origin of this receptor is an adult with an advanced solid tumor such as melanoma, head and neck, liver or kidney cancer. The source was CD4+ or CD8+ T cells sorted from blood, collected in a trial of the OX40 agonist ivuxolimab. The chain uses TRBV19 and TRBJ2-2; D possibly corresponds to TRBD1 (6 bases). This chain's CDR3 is CASSQQGTNTGELFF. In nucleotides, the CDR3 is TGTGCCAGTAGTCAGCAGGGGACGAACACCGGGGAGCTGTTTTTT.